Below are 18 T cell receptor beta chains sequenced from a single sample in a study of PD-1 blockade in mismatch repair-deficient tumors. Some clones are missing from TCRdb's copy, which holds only in-frame ones; the method was immunoSEQ multiplex PCR. The sample holds around 15,000 clones; about 80% are singletons and the top ten take 3.4%. Sequences were derived from PBMCs, sampled 4 weeks after starting pembrolizumab. Receptor source: an adult with mismatch repair-deficient cancer.

CDR3 region: CASSLGLQTLTYNEQFF. The DNA of the CDR3 is TGTGCCAGCAGCTTAGGCCTACAGACCCTTACCTACAATGAGCAGTTCTTC. The V call is TRBV7-6, the J call TRBJ2-1; no firm D call. This CDR3 is built from 17 residues. Germline V lookup: CDR1 SGHVS, CDR2 FNYEAQ. V was clipped by 1 base and J by 2 bases, with 15 bases between them.

The rearrangement links TRBV27 to TRBJ1-1; D unresolved. Trimming shortened V by 2 bases and J by 4 bases, and 8 bases separated the two germline ends. Germline V CDR1 and CDR2: MNHEY, SMNVEV (reference sequence). This CDR3 is 13 amino acids long. This CDR3 is CASSLEEGTEAFF. The CDR3 DNA reads TGTGCCAGCAGTTTAGAGGAAGGCACTGAAGCTTTCTTT.

The chain is built from TRBV7-2 and TRBJ2-3; D gene ambiguous. V lost 5 bases and J 0 bases, leaving 9 bases between the germline ends. There are 14 residues in the CDR3. Germline CDR1 reads SGHTA; CDR2 reads FQGNSA. For the CDR3, the DNA is TGTGCCAGCAGCGCCCAGACTAGCACAGATACGCAGTATTTT. Amino acid sequence: CASSAQTSTDTQYF.

Here the CDR3 DNA reads TGTGCCAGCAGTACGACAGCCAGCAATCAGCCCCAGCATTTT. Translating it yields CASSTTASNQPQHF. The V and J genes are TRBV2 and TRBJ1-5; weak D call: TRBD1 (5 bases). V gave up 5 bases and J gave up 1 base, with 9 bases separating them. CDR3 size: 14 residues. Looked up from germline, CDR1 is SNHLY and CDR2 is FYNNEI.

As concerns this clone: Additional DNA sequences in this sample encode the identical CDR3. V is TRBV30 and J is TRBJ2-1, with a tentative D call TRBD1 (5 bases). V was shortened by 2 bases and J by 4 bases, with 15 bases between the two germline ends. CDR3 length: 15 amino acids. The germline gives CDR1 GTSNPN, CDR2 SVGIG (reference sequence). Here the CDR3 DNA reads TGTGCCTGGAGTTCCTTCCAGGGCCCATACAATGAGCAGTTCTTC. Amino acid sequence: CAWSSFQGPYNEQFF. Combining the CDR3 with reference TRBV30 and TRBJ2-1 gives the whole variable domain SQTIHQWPATLVQPVGSPLSLECTVEGTSNPNLYWYRQAAGRGLQLLFYSVGIGQISSEVPQNLSASRPQDRQFILSSKKLLLSDSGFYLCAWSSFQGPYNEQFFGPGTRLTVL.

V is TRBV27 and J is TRBJ1-5; D may be TRBD1 (6 bases). This CDR3 comprises 16 residues. Between the trimmed V and J ends, which lost 5 bases and 4 bases, there was a span of 18 bases. The germline V gene has CDR1 MNHEY and CDR2 SMNVEV (reference sequence). The CDR3 is CASSTLGGGENQPQHF. For the CDR3, the DNA is TGTGCCAGCAGTACCCTCGGGGGGGGCGAGAATCAGCCCCAGCATTTT.

The V gene is TRBV10-3, the J gene TRBJ1-2; TRBD1 is a possible D gene (6 bases). V was pared by 3 bases and J by 0 bases, with 14 bases between. Germline V CDR1 and CDR2: ENHRY, SYGVKD. There are 16 residues in the CDR3. The CDR3 nucleotides read TGTGCCATCAGTGACAGGGGCGGGGGTTCTAACTATGGCTACACCTTC. This codes for CAISDRGGGSNYGYTF.

The chain carries TRBV7-8 and TRBJ2-5, with TRBD2 matching 8 bases. The CDR3 is 17 residues long. Trimming at V came to 2 bases and at J to 2 bases, leaving 10 bases not matched to a gene. From germline, CDR1 is SGHVS and CDR2 FQNEAQ. The CDR3 sequence: CASSLSGRALDQETQYF. CDR3 DNA: TGTGCCAGCAGCTTATCCGGGAGGGCCCTCGATCAAGAGACCCAGTACTTC.

J is TRBJ2-7 and V is TRBV7-7, with a possible D match to TRBD1 (5 bases). The germline V and J ends were trimmed by 1 base and 6 bases, with 13 bases remaining between them. Germline assignment: CDR1 SSHAT and CDR2 FNYEAQ (reference sequence). CDR3 size: 14 residues. The CDR3 is CASSLGCRECEQYF. Written as DNA, the CDR3 is TGTGCCAGCAGCTTAGGGTGCAGGGAATGCGAGCAGTACTTC. The complete variable domain, with remaining parts taken from reference TRBV7-7 and TRBJ2-7, reads GAGVSQSPRYKVTKRGQDVTLRCDPISSHATLYWYQQALGQGPEFLTYFNYEAQPDKSGLPSDRFSAERPEGSISTLTIQRTEQRDSAMYRCASSLGCRECEQYFGPGTRLTVT.

The chain combines TRBV7-9 with TRBJ1-1; no clear D. Trimming shortened V by 3 bases and J by 6 bases, and 11 bases separated the two germline ends. CDR1 is SEHNR and CDR2 is FQNEAQ in the germline V gene (reference sequence). The CDR3 has 13 amino acids. CDR3: CASSLAGGAEAFF. CDR3 DNA: TGTGCCAGCAGCTTGGCAGGCGGGGCTGAAGCTTTCTTT.

The chain combines TRBV15 with TRBJ2-5, with TRBD1 matching over 8 bases. The CDR3 extends over 16 amino acids. Looked up from germline, CDR1 is LNHNV and CDR2 is YYDKDF (reference sequence). Trimming at V came to 3 bases and at J to 4 bases, leaving 10 bases not matched to a gene. CDR3 nucleotide sequence: TGTGCCACCAGCAGTTCCACTCCCAGGGGGCGAGAGACCCAGTACTTC. It specifies CATSSSTPRGRETQYF.

V usage is TRBV28 and J usage is TRBJ1-2; 7 positions match TRBD1. Germline V gene sequence: CDR1 MDHEN, CDR2 SYDVKM. The CDR3 is 16 amino acids. Trimming took 2 bases from V and 8 from J; bases not matched to a gene: 14. CDR3 sequence (DNA): TGTGCCAGCAGTTTAAGACAGGGCCTATGGAAAAACGGCTACACCTTC. This translates into CASSLRQGLWKNGYTF.

V usage is TRBV9 and J usage is TRBJ1-5; TRBD1 matches 11 bases. The CDR3 spans 17 residues. Germline values: CDR1 SGDLS, CDR2 YYNGEE. J lost 5 bases, V lost 4 bases, and 11 bases had no gene match. The CDR3 reads CASSSHPGQGVDQPQHF. As DNA, the CDR3 is TGTGCCAGCAGCTCGCACCCGGGACAGGGGGTCGATCAGCCCCAGCATTTT.

The chain couples TRBV5-4 to TRBJ1-1; no clear D gene. V was clipped by 4 bases and J by 8 bases, with 12 bases between them. The CDR3 extends over 12 amino acids. CDR1 is SGHNT, CDR2 YYREEE, per germline (reference sequence). The CDR3 protein is CASSRIEGEAFF. In DNA, the CDR3 is TGTGCCAGCAGCCGGATCGAGGGAGAAGCTTTCTTT.

The V and J genes are TRBV18 and TRBJ2-1; a weak D match, TRBD2 (5 bases). This CDR3 region has 14 residues. Between the trimmed V and J ends, which lost 2 bases and 2 bases, there was a span of 7 bases. Germline lookup yields CDR1 KGHSH and CDR2 LQKENI. This CDR3 reads CASSPAGAYNEQFF. The CDR3 coding sequence is TGTGCCAGCTCACCAGCCGGGGCCTACAATGAGCAGTTCTTC.

This clone has just a few counts. The V gene is TRBV5-4, the J gene TRBJ2-7, with D unresolved. Germline V gene data show CDR1 as SGHNT and CDR2 as YYREEE (reference sequence). Trimming took 0 bases from V and 5 from J, leaving 15 bases between them. This CDR3 spans 15 amino acids. This CDR3 is CASSLERIGIHEQYF. CDR3 DNA: TGTGCCAGCAGCTTGGAGAGGATCGGAATCCACGAGCAGTACTTC.

A single count supports this clone. The V gene is TRBV10-2, the J gene TRBJ1-2, with 9 bases lining up with TRBD1. The germline V gene has CDR1 WSHSY and CDR2 SAAADI. The ends lost 5 bases at V and 5 bases at J; junction bases unmatched: 3. The CDR3 length is 13 residues. In nucleotides, the CDR3 is TGCGCCAGCAGTTTCGGACAGGGGTATGGCTACACCTTC. This gives the protein CASSFGQGYGYTF.

The V call is TRBV30, the J call TRBJ2-6; 9 nucleotides line up with TRBD2. Trimming removed 1 base from V and 8 bases from J; junction bases left unmatched: 9. Germline values: CDR1 GTSNPN, CDR2 SVGIG (reference sequence). The CDR3 loop spans 16 amino acids. CDR3 in amino acids: CAWSGGVAGATNVLTF. In nucleotides, the CDR3 is TGTGCCTGGAGTGGAGGGGTAGCGGGAGCGACCAACGTCCTGACTTTC.